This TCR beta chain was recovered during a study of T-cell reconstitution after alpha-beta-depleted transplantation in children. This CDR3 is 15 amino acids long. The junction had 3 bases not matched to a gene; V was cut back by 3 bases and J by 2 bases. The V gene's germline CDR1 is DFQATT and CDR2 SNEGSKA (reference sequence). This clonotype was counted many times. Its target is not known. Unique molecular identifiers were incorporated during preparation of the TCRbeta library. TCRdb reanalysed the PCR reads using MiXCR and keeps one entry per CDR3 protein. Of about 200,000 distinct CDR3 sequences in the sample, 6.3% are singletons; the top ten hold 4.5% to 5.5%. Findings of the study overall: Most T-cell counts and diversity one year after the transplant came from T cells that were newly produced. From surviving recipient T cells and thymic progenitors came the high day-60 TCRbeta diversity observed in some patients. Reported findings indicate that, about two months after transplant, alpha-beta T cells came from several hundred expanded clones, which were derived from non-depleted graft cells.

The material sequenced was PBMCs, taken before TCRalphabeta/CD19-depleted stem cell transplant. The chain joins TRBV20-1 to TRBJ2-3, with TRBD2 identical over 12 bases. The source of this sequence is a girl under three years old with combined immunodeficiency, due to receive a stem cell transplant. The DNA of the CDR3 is TGCAGTGCTAGCACTAGCGGGAGGCCCACAGATACGCAGTATTTT. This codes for CSASTSGRPTDTQYF.